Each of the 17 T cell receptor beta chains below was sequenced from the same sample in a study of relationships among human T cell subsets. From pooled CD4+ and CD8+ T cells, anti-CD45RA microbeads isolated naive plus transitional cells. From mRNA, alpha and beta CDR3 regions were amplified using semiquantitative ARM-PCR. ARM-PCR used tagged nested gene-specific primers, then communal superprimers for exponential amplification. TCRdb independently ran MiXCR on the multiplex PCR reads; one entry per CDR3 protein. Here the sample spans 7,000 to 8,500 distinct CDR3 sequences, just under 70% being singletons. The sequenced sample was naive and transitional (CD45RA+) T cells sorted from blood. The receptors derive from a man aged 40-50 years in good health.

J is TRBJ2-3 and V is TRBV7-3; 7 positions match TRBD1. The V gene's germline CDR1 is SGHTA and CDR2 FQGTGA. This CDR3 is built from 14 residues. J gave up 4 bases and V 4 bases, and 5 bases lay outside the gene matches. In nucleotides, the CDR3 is TGTGCCAGCAGCTCCGATACAGGGGCAGATACGCAGTATTTT. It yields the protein CASSSDTGADTQYF. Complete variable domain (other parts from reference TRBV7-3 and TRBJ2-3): GAGVSQTPSNKVTEKGKYVELRCDPISGHTALYWYRQSLGQGPEFLIYFQGTGAADDSGLPNDRFFAVRPEGSVSTLKIQRTERGDSAVYLCASSSDTGADTQYFGPGTRLTVL.

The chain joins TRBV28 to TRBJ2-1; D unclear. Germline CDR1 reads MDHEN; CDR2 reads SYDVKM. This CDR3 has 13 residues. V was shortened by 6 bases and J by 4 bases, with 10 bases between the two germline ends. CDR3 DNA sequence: TGTGCCAGCAGCCAGGATGATTACAATGAGCAGTTCTTC. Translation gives CASSQDDYNEQFF. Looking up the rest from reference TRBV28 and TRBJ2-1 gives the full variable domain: DVKVTQSSRYLVKRTGEKVFLECVQDMDHENMFWYRQDPGLGLRLIYFSYDVKMKEKGDIPEGYSVSREKKERFSLILESASTNQTSMYLCASSQDDYNEQFFGPGTRLTVL.

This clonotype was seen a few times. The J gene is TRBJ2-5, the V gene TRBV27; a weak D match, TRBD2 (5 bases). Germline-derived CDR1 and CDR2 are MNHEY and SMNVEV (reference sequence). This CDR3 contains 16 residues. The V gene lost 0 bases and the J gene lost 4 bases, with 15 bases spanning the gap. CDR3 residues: CASSLSARAVTETQYF. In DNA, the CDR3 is TGTGCCAGCAGTTTATCGGCGCGGGCCGTAACAGAGACCCAGTACTTC.

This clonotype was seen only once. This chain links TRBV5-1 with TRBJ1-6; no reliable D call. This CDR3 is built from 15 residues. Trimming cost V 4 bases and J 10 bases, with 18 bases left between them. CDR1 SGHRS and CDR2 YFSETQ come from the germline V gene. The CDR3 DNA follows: TGCGCCAGCAGCGAGGAGCAGGCGGGGAAGTCACCCCTCCACTTT. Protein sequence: CASSEEQAGKSPLHF.

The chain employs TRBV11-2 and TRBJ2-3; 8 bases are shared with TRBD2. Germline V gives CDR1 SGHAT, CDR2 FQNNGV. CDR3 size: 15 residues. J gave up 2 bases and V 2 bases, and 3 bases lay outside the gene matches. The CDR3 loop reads CASSLSGSVTDTQYF. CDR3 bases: TGTGCCAGCAGCTTAAGCGGGAGTGTCACAGATACGCAGTATTTT. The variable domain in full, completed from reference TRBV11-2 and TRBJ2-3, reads EAGVAQSPRYKIIEKRQSVAFWCNPISGHATLYWYQQILGQGPKLLIQFQNNGVVDDSQLPKDRFSAERLKGVDSTLKIQPAKLEDSAVYLCASSLSGSVTDTQYFGPGTRLTVL.

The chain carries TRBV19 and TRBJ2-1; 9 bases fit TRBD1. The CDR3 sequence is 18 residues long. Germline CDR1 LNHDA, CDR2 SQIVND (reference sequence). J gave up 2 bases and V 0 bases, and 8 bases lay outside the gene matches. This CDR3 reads CASSIDAPGQGAYNEQFF. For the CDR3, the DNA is TGTGCCAGTAGTATAGATGCACCGGGACAGGGAGCCTACAATGAGCAGTTCTTC.

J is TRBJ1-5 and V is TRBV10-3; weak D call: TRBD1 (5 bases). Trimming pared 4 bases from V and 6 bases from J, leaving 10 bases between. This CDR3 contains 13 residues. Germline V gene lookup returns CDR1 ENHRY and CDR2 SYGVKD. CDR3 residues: CAISGREGQPQHF. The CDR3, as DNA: TGTGCCATCAGTGGCAGGGAAGGTCAGCCCCAGCATTTT.

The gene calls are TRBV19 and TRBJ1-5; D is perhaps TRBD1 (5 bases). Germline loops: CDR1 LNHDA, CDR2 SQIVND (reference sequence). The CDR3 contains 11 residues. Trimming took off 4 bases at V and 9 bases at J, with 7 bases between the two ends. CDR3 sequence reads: CASSNGGPQHF. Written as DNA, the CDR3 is TGTGCCAGTAGTAACGGGGGGCCCCAGCATTTT.

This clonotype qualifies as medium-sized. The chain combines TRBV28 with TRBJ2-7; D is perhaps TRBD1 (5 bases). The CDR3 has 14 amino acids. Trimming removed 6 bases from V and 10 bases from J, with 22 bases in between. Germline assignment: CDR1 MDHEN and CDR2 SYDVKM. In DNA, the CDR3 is TGTGCCAGCAGCCTGTCTTTGGGGCTAGGGGCACAGTACTTC. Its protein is CASSLSLGLGAQYF.

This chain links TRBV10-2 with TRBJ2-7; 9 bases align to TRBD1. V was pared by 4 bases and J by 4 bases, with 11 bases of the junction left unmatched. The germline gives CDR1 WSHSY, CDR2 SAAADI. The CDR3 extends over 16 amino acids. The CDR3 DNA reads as TGCGCCAGCAGTGGTTTGGCGACAGGGGGGGGTTACGAGCAGTACTTC. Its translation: CASSGLATGGGYEQYF.

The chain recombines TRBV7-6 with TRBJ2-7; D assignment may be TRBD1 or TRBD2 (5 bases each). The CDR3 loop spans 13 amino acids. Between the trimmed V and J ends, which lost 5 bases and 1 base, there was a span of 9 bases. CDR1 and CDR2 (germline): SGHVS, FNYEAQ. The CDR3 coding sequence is TGTGCCAGCAGCCGGGACGGATCCTACGAGCAGTACTTC. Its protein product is CASSRDGSYEQYF.

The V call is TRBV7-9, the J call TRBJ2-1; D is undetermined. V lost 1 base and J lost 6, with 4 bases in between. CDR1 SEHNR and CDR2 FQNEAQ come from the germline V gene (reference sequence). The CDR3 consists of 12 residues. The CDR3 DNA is TGTGCCAGCAGCTTAGGAATCAATGAGCAGTTCTTC. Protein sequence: CASSLGINEQFF.

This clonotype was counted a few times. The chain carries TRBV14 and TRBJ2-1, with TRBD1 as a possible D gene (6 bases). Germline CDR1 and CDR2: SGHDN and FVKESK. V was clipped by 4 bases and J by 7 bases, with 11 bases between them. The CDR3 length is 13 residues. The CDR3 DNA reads TGTGCCAGCAGCCCCCACAGGGCGAATGAGCAGTTCTTC. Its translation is CASSPHRANEQFF.

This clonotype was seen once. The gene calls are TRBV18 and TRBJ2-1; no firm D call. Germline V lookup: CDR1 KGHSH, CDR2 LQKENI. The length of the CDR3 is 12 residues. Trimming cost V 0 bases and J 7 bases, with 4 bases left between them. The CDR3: CASSPPGNEQFF. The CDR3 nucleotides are TGTGCCAGCTCACCACCGGGAAATGAGCAGTTCTTC.

The CDR3 region is CASSLVSSTDTQYF. CDR3 nucleotides: TGTGCCAGCAGTTTGGTTTCTAGCACAGATACGCAGTATTTT. The chain combines TRBV12-3 or TRBV12-4 with TRBJ2-3; D is unresolved. The CDR3 has 14 residues. The V end was cut by 3 bases, the J end by 0 bases, with 7 bases between.

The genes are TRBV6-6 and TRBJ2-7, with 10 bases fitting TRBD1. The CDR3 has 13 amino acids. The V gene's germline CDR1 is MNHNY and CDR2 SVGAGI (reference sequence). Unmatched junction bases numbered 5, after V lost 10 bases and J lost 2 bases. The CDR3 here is CATTGQGAYEQYF. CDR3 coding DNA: TGTGCCACGACTGGACAGGGGGCCTACGAGCAGTACTTC.

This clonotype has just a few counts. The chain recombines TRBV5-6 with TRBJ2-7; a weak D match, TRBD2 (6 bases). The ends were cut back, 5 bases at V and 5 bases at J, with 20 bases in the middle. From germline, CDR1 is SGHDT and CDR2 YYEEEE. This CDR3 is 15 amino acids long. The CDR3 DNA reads TGTGCCAGCAGGTGGTTGCGGGGACGGACCCACGAGCAGTACTTC. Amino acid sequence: CASRWLRGRTHEQYF.